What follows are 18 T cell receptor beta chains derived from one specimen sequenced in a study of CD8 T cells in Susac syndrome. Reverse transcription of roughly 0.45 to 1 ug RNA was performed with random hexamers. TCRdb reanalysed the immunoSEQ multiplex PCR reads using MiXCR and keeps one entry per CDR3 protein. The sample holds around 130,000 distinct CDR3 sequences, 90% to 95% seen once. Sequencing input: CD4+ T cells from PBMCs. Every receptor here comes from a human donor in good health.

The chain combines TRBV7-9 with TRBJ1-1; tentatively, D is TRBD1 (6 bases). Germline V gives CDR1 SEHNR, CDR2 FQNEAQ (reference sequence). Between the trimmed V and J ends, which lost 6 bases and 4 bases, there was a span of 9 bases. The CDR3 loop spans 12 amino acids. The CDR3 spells CASRPQGTEAFF. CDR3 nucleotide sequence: TGTGCCAGCAGGCCACAGGGCACTGAAGCTTTCTTT.

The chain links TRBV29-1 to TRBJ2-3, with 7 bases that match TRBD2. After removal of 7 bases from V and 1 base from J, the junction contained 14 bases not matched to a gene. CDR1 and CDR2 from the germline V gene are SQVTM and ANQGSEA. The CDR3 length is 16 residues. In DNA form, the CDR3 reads TGCAGCGCCGGGAAGGTGGGAGGGCCGGGCACAGATACGCAGTATTTT. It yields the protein CSAGKVGGPGTDTQYF.

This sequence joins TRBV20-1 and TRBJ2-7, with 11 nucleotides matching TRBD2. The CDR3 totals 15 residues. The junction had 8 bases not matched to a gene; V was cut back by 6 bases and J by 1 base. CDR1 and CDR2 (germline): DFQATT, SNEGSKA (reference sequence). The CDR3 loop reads CSAVTGTSGSYEQYF. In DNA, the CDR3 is TGCAGTGCCGTGACCGGGACTAGCGGTTCCTACGAGCAGTACTTC.

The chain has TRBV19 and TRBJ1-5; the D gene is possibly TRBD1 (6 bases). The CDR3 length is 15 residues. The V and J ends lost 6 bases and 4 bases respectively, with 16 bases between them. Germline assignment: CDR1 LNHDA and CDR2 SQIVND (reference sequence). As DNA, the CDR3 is TGTGCCAGTAGGTTTTTACAGGGAATGAATCAGCCCCAGCATTTT. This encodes CASRFLQGMNQPQHF.

CDR3 nucleotide sequence: TGCAGCGTTGTGGAGTTAGGGGGCAGGAGAAACATTCAGTACTTC. Translated, it gives CSVVELGGRRNIQYF. The chain is built from TRBV29-1 and TRBJ2-4, with 7 positions matching TRBD1. From germline, CDR1 is SQVTM and CDR2 ANQGSEA. V was clipped by 4 bases and J by 6 bases; unmatched bases: 12. There are 15 residues in the CDR3.

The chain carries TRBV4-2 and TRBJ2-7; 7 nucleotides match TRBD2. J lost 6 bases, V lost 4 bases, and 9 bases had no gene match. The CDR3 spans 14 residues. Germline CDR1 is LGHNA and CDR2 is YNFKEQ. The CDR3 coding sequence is TGTGCCAGCAGCCCTCAGACTAGCTCCGGCGAGCAGTACTTC. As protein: CASSPQTSSGEQYF.

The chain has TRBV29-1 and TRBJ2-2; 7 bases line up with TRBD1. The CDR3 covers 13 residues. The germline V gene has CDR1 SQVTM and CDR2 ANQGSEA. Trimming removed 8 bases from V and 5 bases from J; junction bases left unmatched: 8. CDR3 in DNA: TGCAGCCTACGACAGGGACGGACCGGGGAGCTGTTTTTT. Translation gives CSLRQGRTGELFF.

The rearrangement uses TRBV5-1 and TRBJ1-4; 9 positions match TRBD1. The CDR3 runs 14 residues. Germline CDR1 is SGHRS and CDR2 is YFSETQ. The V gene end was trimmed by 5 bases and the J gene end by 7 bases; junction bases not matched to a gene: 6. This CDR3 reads CASSQGQGGEKLFF. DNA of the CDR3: TGCGCCAGCAGTCAGGGACAGGGAGGTGAAAAACTGTTTTTT. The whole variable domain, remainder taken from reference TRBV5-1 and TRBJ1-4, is KAGVTQTPRYLIKTRGQQVTLSCSPISGHRSVSWYQQTPGQGLQFLFEYFSETQRNKGNFPGRFSGRQFSNSRSEMNVSTLELGDSALYLCASSQGQGGEKLFFGSGTQLSVL.

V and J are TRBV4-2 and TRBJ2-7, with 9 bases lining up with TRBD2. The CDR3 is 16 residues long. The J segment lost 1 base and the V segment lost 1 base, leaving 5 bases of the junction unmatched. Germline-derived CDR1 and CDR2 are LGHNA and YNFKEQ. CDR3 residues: CASSQAASGISYEQYF. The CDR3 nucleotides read TGTGCCAGCAGCCAAGCAGCTAGCGGGATATCCTACGAGCAGTACTTC.

The CDR3 loop is CASSQILAGGTYEQYF. In DNA form, the CDR3 reads TGTGCCAGCAGCCAAATACTAGCGGGGGGGACCTACGAGCAGTACTTC. The V gene is TRBV28, the J gene TRBJ2-7; 13 bases align to TRBD2. This CDR3 has 16 amino acids. The V segment lost 6 bases and the J segment 2 bases; nucleotides outside the gene matches: 7. From germline, CDR1 is MDHEN and CDR2 SYDVKM.

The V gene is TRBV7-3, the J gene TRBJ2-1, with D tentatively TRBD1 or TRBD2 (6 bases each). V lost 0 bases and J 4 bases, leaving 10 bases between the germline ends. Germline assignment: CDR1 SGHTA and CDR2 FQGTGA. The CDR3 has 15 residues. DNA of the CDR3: TGTGCCAGCAGCTTAACGGGCGGGACATACAATGAGCAGTTCTTC. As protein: CASSLTGGTYNEQFF.

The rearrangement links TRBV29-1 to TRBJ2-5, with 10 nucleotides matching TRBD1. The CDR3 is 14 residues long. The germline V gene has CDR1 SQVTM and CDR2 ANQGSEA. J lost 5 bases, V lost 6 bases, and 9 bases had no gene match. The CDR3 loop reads CSVRTGGSLETQYF. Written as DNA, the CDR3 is TGCAGCGTGAGGACAGGGGGTTCCCTGGAGACCCAGTACTTC. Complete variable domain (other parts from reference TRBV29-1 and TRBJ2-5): SAVISQKPSRDICQRGTSLTIQCQVDSQVTMMFWYRQQPGQSLTLIATANQGSEATYESGFVIDKFPISRPNLTFSTLTVSNMSPEDSSIYLCSVRTGGSLETQYFGPGTRLLVL.

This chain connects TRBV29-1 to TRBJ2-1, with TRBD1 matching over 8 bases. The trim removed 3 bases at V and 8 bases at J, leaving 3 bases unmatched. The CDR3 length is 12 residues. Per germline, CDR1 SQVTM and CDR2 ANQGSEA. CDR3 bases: TGCAGCGTTGACCAGGGGGCTGATGAGCAGTTCTTC. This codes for CSVDQGADEQFF.

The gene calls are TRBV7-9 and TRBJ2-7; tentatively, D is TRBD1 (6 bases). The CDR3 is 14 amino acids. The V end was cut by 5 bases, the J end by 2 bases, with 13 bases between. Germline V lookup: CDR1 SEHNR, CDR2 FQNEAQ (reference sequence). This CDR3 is CASSPPGHTYEQYF. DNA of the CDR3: TGTGCCAGCAGCCCCCCGGGACACACCTACGAGCAGTACTTC.

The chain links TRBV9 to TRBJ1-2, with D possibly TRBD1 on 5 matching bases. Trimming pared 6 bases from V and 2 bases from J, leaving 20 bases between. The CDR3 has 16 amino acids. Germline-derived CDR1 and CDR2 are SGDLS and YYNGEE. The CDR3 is CASTGGSGTVNYGYTF. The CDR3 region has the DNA TGTGCCAGCACCGGAGGGTCCGGGACGGTCAACTATGGCTACACCTTC.

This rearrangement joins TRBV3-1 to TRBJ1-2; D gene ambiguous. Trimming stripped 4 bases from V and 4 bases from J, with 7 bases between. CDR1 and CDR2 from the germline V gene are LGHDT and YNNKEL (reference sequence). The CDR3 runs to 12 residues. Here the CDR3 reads CASSPMGYGYTF. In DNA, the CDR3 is TGTGCCAGCAGCCCCATGGGCTATGGCTACACCTTC. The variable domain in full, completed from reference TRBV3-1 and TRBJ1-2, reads DTAVSQTPKYLVTQMGNDKSIKCEQNLGHDTMYWYKQDSKKFLKIMFSYNNKELIINETVPNRFSPKSPDKAHLNLHINSLELGDSAVYFCASSPMGYGYTFGSGTRLTVV.

The DNA of the CDR3 is TGCAGTGCTAGAGATGACCAGCGGGTTAAGGGGACCCAGTACTTC. Its translation: CSARDDQRVKGTQYF. This chain connects TRBV20-1 to TRBJ2-5, with TRBD2 as a possible D gene (6 bases). Trimming pared 0 bases from V and 7 bases from J, leaving 18 bases between. The V gene's germline CDR1 is DFQATT and CDR2 SNEGSKA (reference sequence). The CDR3 spans 15 residues.

The CDR3 sequence is CASSPGGRGANVLTF. Here the CDR3 DNA reads TGTGCCAGCAGCCCGGGGGGGCGAGGGGCCAACGTCCTGACTTTC. The chain has TRBV6-1 and TRBJ2-6; 8 nucleotides line up with TRBD2. V gave up 6 bases and J gave up 4 bases; unmatched junction bases: 5. CDR1 and CDR2 from the germline V gene are MNHNS and SASEGT. The CDR3 length is 15 residues.